This T cell receptor beta chain was sequenced during a study of T-cell reconstitution after alpha-beta-depleted transplantation in children. Molecular barcoding with unique molecular identifiers was used for the TCRbeta library. TCRdb recomputed calls from the PCR reads with MiXCR, one row per CDR3 protein. The table lists about 340,000 distinct CDR3 sequences, about 14% of them singletons. This clonotype was seen ten or more times. The germline gives CDR1 SQVTM, CDR2 ANQGSEA. Trimming removed 5 bases at V and 7 bases at J, with 20 bases between. The CDR3 is made up of 15 amino acids. The sample in question was PBMCs, obtained from the stem cell graft. The clonotype comes from a human donor who donated a stem cell graft to a child with Fanconi anemia. The chain carries TRBV29-1 and TRBJ2-2; D may be TRBD1 or TRBD2 (5 bases each). The CDR3 nucleotides are TGCAGCGTTTCGCCCGGCCCGGGACGTGGCGGGGAGCTGTTTTTT. Its protein is CSVSPGPGRGGELFF.